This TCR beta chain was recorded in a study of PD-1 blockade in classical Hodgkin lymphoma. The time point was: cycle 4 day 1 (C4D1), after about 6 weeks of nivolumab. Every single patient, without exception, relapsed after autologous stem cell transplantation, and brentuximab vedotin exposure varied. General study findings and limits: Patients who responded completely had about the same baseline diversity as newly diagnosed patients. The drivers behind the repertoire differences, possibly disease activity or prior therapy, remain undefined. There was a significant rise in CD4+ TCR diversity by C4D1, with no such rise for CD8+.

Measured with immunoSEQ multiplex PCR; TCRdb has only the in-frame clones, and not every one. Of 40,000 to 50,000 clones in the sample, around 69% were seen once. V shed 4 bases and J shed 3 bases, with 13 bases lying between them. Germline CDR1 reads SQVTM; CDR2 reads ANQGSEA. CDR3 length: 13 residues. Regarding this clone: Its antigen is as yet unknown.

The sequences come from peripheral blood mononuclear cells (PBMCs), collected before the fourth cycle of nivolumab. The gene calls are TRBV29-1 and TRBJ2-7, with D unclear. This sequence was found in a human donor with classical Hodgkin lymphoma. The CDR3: CSVAGPYLYEQYF. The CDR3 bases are TGCAGCGTTGCAGGCCCCTATCTCTACGAGCAGTACTTC.